The subject of this entry is one T cell receptor beta chain. CDR3 length: 16 residues. The junction had 1 base not matched to a gene; V was cut back by 2 bases and J by 0 bases. Germline V gene sequence: CDR1 ENHRY, CDR2 SYGVKD. As processed by the authors: Reference gene primer amplification gave estimated nucleated cell counts. The repertoire was sequenced with immunoSEQ multiplex PCR; TCRdb's copy has only in-frame clones and lacks some. That table is the source of V, J and clone size, and D and trimming were worked out from the DNA. The sample carries a few hundred thousand clones, 65% to 90% recorded once. The study drew participants aged about 18 to 89 years from 20 to 30 US areas. Cohorts were assigned according to the clinical history that participants reported. This sample is part of a study of blood T cell repertoires in COVID-19. In the study overall: There were acute and convalescent COVID-19 samples, and they came from the United States, Italy and Spain.

The source of this sequence is a woman aged 40 to 55 with acute COVID-19. This chain joins TRBV10-3 and TRBJ2-3; TRBD2 aligns across 11 bases. Sequenced material: PBMCs or T cells enriched from blood (not recorded which). CDR3 DNA sequence: TGTGCCATCAGTGAGGGACTAGCGGGTAGCACAGATACGCAGTATTTT. Amino acid sequence: CAISEGLAGSTDTQYF.